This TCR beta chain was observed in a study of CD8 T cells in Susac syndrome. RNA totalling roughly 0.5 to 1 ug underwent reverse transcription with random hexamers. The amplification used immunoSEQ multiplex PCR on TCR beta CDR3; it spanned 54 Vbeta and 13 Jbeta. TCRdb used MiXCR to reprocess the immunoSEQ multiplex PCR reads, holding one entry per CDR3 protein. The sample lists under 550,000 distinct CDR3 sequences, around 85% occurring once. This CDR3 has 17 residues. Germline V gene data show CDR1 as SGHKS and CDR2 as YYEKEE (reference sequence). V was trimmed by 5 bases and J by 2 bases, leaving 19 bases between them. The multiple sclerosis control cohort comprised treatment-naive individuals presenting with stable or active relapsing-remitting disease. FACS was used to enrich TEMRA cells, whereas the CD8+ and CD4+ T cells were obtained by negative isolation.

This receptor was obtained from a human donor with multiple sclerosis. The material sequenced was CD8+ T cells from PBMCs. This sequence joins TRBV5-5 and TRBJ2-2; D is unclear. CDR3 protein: CASRIRVGGPNTGELFF. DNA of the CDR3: TGTGCCAGCAGAATCCGAGTCGGCGGTCCAAACACCGGGGAGCTGTTTTTT.